This T cell receptor (beta chain) appears in the sequencing data of a study of blood T cell repertoires in COVID-19. Whole-study context: Samples taken during acute and convalescent COVID-19 were collected in the United States, Italy and Spain. Sources were T cells, B-cell-depleted T cells, or PBMCs; the material itself was cDNA or gDNA.

CDR3 length: 17 amino acids. CDR1 MNHEY and CDR2 SMNVEV come from the germline V gene (reference sequence). V dropped 2 bases and J dropped 1 base, with 12 bases sitting between them. Original analysis: Quantification of nucleated cells was approximated via reference gene primer amplification. Sequencing was performed with immunoSEQ multiplex PCR; in TCRdb, only in-frame clones are kept and a portion is missing. Clone size and V and J calls were adopted from that table, with D and trimming inferred from the DNA. The data contain tens of thousands of clones, 86% of them seen just once; the ten biggest clones take up less than 35%.

The rearrangement joins TRBV27 to TRBJ2-6; D perhaps matches TRBD2 (6 bases). Material for sequencing was peripheral blood. The sequence came from a man in his fifties or sixties with active or convalescent COVID-19. As DNA, the CDR3 is TGTGCCAGCAGTTTAGAGCGGGTTAGATCTGGGGCCAACGTCCTGACTTTC. Translating gives CASSLERVRSGANVLTF.